Below, 10 T cell receptor beta chains from the same sample are listed, as sequenced in a study of cytomegalovirus exposure and HLA in healthy donors. PCR employed 60 Vbeta and 13 Jbeta primers. The repertoire was sequenced with immunoSEQ multiplex PCR; TCRdb's copy has only in-frame clones and lacks some. The repertoire holds 270,000 or so clones, with around 90% as singletons. The sample consisted of PBMCs. Receptor source: a girl aged 2 to 10 in good health and CMV-seronegative.

This rearrangement joins TRBV6-5 to TRBJ1-1, with a possible D match to TRBD1 (5 bases). This CDR3 contains 14 residues. Trimming left V 6 bases short and J 1 base short, with 12 bases between. CDR1 is MNHEY and CDR2 is SVGAGI in the germline V gene. The CDR3 here is CASRSTASNTEAFF. The CDR3 DNA reads TGTGCCAGCAGGTCGACAGCTTCGAACACTGAAGCTTTCTTT.

This chain joins TRBV2 and TRBJ1-4; D ambiguous. Germline V gene sequence: CDR1 SNHLY, CDR2 FYNNEI. V shed 3 bases and J shed 7 bases, with 6 bases lying between them. CDR3 length equals 12 residues. CDR3 in DNA: TGTGCCAGCAGTGAGGTAGTTGAAAAACTGTTTTTT. The encoded protein is CASSEVVEKLFF.

V is TRBV20-1 and J is TRBJ2-1, with a possible D match to TRBD2 (6 bases). CDR1 is DFQATT and CDR2 is SNEGSKA in the germline V gene (reference sequence). V lost 6 bases and J 10 bases, leaving 10 bases between the germline ends. The CDR3 is 10 amino acids. As DNA, the CDR3 is TGCAGTGCCCTTGGGAGGGAGCAGTTCTTC. Residues: CSALGREQFF.

The rearrangement uses TRBV23-1 and TRBJ1-1, with 7 bases fitting TRBD1. TRBV23-1 is labeled an ORF, and its function is uncertain. The trim removed 4 bases at V and 3 bases at J, leaving 11 bases unmatched. The CDR3 totals 16 residues. In nucleotides, the CDR3 is TGCGCCAGCAGTCGAGGGACAGCATGGGGTTACACTGAAGCTTTCTTT. It is translated as CASSRGTAWGYTEAFF.

The chain uses TRBV13 and TRBJ1-1, with 7 bases fitting TRBD1. CDR3 length: 15 residues. The ends lost 0 bases at V and 0 bases at J; junction bases unmatched: 1. In germline, CDR1 is PRHDT, CDR2 FYEKMQ (reference sequence). CDR3 region: CASSLGTGLNTEAFF. DNA for the CDR3: TGTGCCAGCAGCTTAGGGACAGGGCTGAACACTGAAGCTTTCTTT.

This sequence joins TRBV9 and TRBJ2-7, with 7 positions matching TRBD2. Trimming at V came to 0 bases and at J to 0 bases, leaving 6 bases not matched to a gene. This CDR3 spans 16 amino acids. Germline V lookup: CDR1 SGDLS, CDR2 YYNGEE. Here the CDR3 reads CASSVAAASGSYEQYF. The CDR3, as DNA: TGTGCCAGCAGCGTAGCGGCGGCTAGCGGCTCCTACGAGCAGTACTTC. Full variable domain (remainder filled in from reference TRBV9 and TRBJ2-7): DSGVTQTPKHLITATGQRVTLRCSPRSGDLSVYWYQQSLDQGLQFLIQYYNGEERAKGNILERFSAQQFPDLHSELNLSSLELGDSALYFCASSVAAASGSYEQYFGPGTRLTVT.

This clone was recorded a few times. The chain links TRBV10-3 to TRBJ1-1, with 8 bases aligning to TRBD1. The germline V gene encodes CDR1 ENHRY and CDR2 SYGVKD. The CDR3 loop spans 13 amino acids. V shed 6 bases, J shed 4 bases, and the junction held 4 bases outside the gene matches. The CDR3 sequence: CAISGQGITEAFF. The DNA for the CDR3 is TGTGCCATCAGCGGACAGGGTATCACTGAAGCTTTCTTT.

V gene TRBV7-9 combines with J gene TRBJ1-1; 7 bases are shared with TRBD1. Germline loops: CDR1 SEHNR, CDR2 FQNEAQ (reference sequence). V dropped 5 bases and J dropped 7; count of bases not matched to a gene: 7. This CDR3 contains 13 residues. The chain's CDR3 is CASSTGQLDEAFF. The CDR3 nucleotides are TGTGCCAGCAGCACGGGACAGTTGGATGAAGCTTTCTTT.

This rearrangement joins TRBV19 to TRBJ1-5; tentatively, D is TRBD1 (6 bases). The CDR3 extends over 16 amino acids. V lost 3 bases to trimming and J lost 5 bases, with 17 bases between them. Germline V lookup: CDR1 LNHDA, CDR2 SQIVND (reference sequence). Written as DNA, the CDR3 is TGTGCCAGTAGTATCCTCTCCGGGACAACCTATCAGCCCCAGCATTTT. It encodes CASSILSGTTYQPQHF.

The V and J genes are TRBV21-1 and TRBJ2-5; TRBD2, the table's D call, lacks a check against the DNA. TRBV21-1 is a recognized pseudogene. This CDR3 comprises 15 residues. CDR3 sequence (DNA): TGTGCCAGCAGGACCCTGGGTGGGAGGGGAGAGACCCAGTACTTC. Translation: CASRTLGGRGETQYF.